These T cell receptor beta chains were read from a single sample in a study of shared clonotypes between healthy human individuals. Produced via immunoSEQ multiplex PCR; TCRdb's table is partial and in-frame only. The sample consists of about 2.4 million clones, roughly 93% of them appearing once. The sequencing sample was made of naive CD4+ T cells from PBMCs. These receptors all come from a man aged 18 to 29 in good health. Some clones in this sample may be carry-over from other donors' samples. Each CDR3 is given without its conserved first and last residue.

j_call v_call cdr3_aa
TRBJ2-2 TRBV5-5 ASRISGSSTGELF
TRBJ1-1 TRBV6-6 ASSFGQATEAF
TRBJ2-1 TRBV28 ASSLDYLKGSYNEQF
TRBJ2-1 TRBV19 ASSTRPTITDEQF
TRBJ2-7 TRBV27 ASSFRTSGSSKSRYEQY
TRBJ2-3 TRBV27 ASSLSSSRAADTQY
TRBJ2-7 TRBV6-6 ASGLTTGTSYEQY
TRBJ2-2 TRBV27 ASSLSGDGGGELF
TRBJ1-2 TRBV28 ASSSTGQPSRGYT
TRBJ2-3 TRBV9 ASSGGQGETDTQY
TRBJ1-5 TRBV5-1 ASSLTVDQPQH
TRBJ1-2 TRBV2 ASGEQFAWGYT
TRBJ2-7 TRBV27 ASSLSPLAGGYEQY
TRBJ1-2 TRBV7-2 ASSRRLRGNYGYT
TRBJ2-7 TRBV18 ASSPGPAPTYEQY
TRBJ1-5 TRBV6-1 ASNGNQPQH
TRBJ2-7 TRBV19 ASTPSGSSYEQY
TRBJ2-7 TRBV25-1 ASSEWEGEQY
TRBJ1-2 TRBV5-1 ASSLDSQVGYT
TRBJ1-1 TRBV5-4 ASSMTTYTEAF
TRBJ1-3 TRBV30 ALTQGNSGNTIY
TRBJ2-7 TRBV28 ASSLWRHIASYEQY
TRBJ2-5 TRBV11-3 ASSPDGETQY
TRBJ2-7 TRBV5-1 ASSWTGATLENEQY
TRBJ1-5 TRBV19 ASSSGTPGNQPQH
TRBJ2-7 TRBV11-3 ASSPTSGSIGEQY
TRBJ1-5 TRBV4-3 ASSQGREGAGSNQPQH
TRBJ1-2 TRBV5-1 ASSLGQNTNYGYT
TRBJ1-2 TRBV18 ASSPGYANYGYT
TRBJ1-2 TRBV7-9 ASSLEAGPYGYT
TRBJ2-5 TRBV4-2 ASSYQGPGETQY
TRBJ1-1 TRBV6-5 ASSYIGMGTEAF
TRBJ1-5 TRBV6-6 ASSYIGEWSNQPQH
TRBJ2-4 TRBV28 ASSLAELAKNIQY
TRBJ1-1 TRBV5-1 ASRPTVGNNMNTEAF
TRBJ2-1 TRBV11-1 ASSLAQSSSYNEQF
TRBJ2-5 TRBV6-6 ASSLQETQY
TRBJ1-6 TRBV30 AWSSSGSVYSPLH
TRBJ2-7 TRBV5-1 ASSLSGAEQY
TRBJ1-2 TRBV6-6 ASRDRREAKGGYT
TRBJ2-2 TRBV28 ASSLGVFNGRAGELF
TRBJ1-2 TRBV6-5 ASSYSPGTGVGYT
TRBJ2-5 TRBV28 ASSPASGRRETQY
TRBJ1-6 TRBV27 ASSFRSSDNSPLH
TRBJ2-2 TRBV18 ASSSLEVPNTGELF
TRBJ2-2 TRBV7-2 ASSLGSSGRAGELF
TRBJ2-7 TRBV19 ASSIQGHSYEQY